A selection of T cell receptor beta chains follows, all from one sample in a study of T-cell reconstitution after alpha-beta-depleted transplantation in children. One entry per CDR3 protein, called by TCRdb with MiXCR from the PCR reads. Among about 110,000 distinct CDR3 sequences listed, under 13% were seen once. The sample was PBMCs from the stem cell graft donor, taken from the stem cell graft. The receptor set was obtained from a human donor who donated a stem cell graft to a child with acute lymphoblastic leukemia. The CDR3 runs from the conserved cysteine through the conserved F or W. Each record gives: J gene, clone size, D gene, V gene, CDR3 protein, CDR3 DNA. A D gene is named only where the DNA matches it firmly. Clone size is given for some rows only: seen once, a few or many times, or a class if the clone is expanded.

TRBJ1-2 many TRBD1 TRBV15 CATSRDRTNYTF TGTGCCACCAGCAGGGACAGGACCAACTACACCTTC
TRBJ1-1 many . TRBV6-5 CASSYGQGFTEAFF TGTGCCAGCAGTTACGGGCAGGGATTCACTGAAGCTTTCTTT
TRBJ1-1 many . TRBV12-3/TRBV12-4 CASSLAPGLTEAFF TGTGCCAGCAGTTTAGCGCCAGGGTTAACTGAAGCTTTCTTT
TRBJ2-2 many . TRBV9 CASRLGPHNTGELFF TGTGCCAGCAGACTAGGACCGCATAACACCGGGGAGCTGTTTTTT
TRBJ2-1 few . TRBV30 CACARGDSYNEQFF TGTGCCTGCGCTAGAGGAGACTCCTACAATGAGCAGTTCTTC
TRBJ2-1 many . TRBV5-1 CASSLAQRNNEQFF TGCGCCAGCAGCTTGGCCCAGCGGAACAATGAGCAGTTCTTC
TRBJ2-1 many . TRBV25-1 CASSDLGVLDEQFF TGTGCCAGCAGTGACCTGGGGGTGTTGGATGAGCAGTTCTTC
TRBJ1-2 many . TRBV12-3/TRBV12-4 CASSLGGNYGYTF TGTGCCAGCAGTTTAGGTGGAAACTATGGCTACACCTTC
TRBJ1-1 many TRBD1 TRBV12-3/TRBV12-4 CASSVPGQGWTEAFF TGTGCCAGCAGCGTCCCGGGACAGGGTTGGACTGAAGCTTTCTTT
TRBJ2-1 few . TRBV14 CASSQDGAPRGQFF TGTGCCAGCAGCCAAGATGGGGCCCCCCGGGGGCAGTTCTTC
TRBJ1-2 many . TRBV15 CATSLRSNFYGYTF TGTGCCACCAGCCTAAGATCGAACTTCTATGGCTACACCTTC
TRBJ2-3 many TRBD1 TRBV7-2 CASSSLGTGRLDTQYF TGTGCCAGCAGCTCCCTAGGGACAGGGAGATTAGATACGCAGTATTTT
TRBJ1-4 many . TRBV6-5 CASSSRGEEKLFF TGTGCCAGCAGTTCCCGCGGCGAGGAAAAACTGTTTTTT
TRBJ2-1 . . TRBV5-6 CAMSPGLQISPWVF TGTGCCATGAGCCCCGGGCTACAGATCTCCCCGTGGGTCTTC
TRBJ1-4 . . TRBV6-1 CASIVSGANEKLFF TGTGCCAGCATTGTTTCCGGGGCTAATGAAAAACTGTTTTTT
TRBJ2-1 many . TRBV4-3 CASSPLTGGRAGEKFF TGCGCCAGCAGCCCTTTAACAGGGGGCAGAGCGGGAGAGAAGTTCTTC
TRBJ2-1 many TRBD2 TRBV20-1 CSANGAGGVYNEQFF TGCAGTGCAAATGGAGCGGGGGGCGTTTACAATGAGCAGTTCTTC
TRBJ2-3 many TRBD2 TRBV5-1 CASSLTSGSDTQYF TGCGCCAGCAGCTTGACTAGCGGGAGCGATACGCAGTATTTT
TRBJ2-1 once . TRBV7-2 CASSPLVNVDEQFF TGTGCCAGCAGCCCTTTAGTTAACGTTGATGAGCAGTTCTTC
TRBJ2-5 many . TRBV6-5 CASSYSTGVGSETQYF TGTGCCAGCAGTTACAGTACCGGGGTCGGTTCAGAGACCCAGTACTTC
TRBJ1-5 many TRBD1 TRBV5-5 CASSSYGTGMYF TGTGCCAGCAGCTCATACGGGACAGGGATGTATTTT
TRBJ1-4 many TRBD1 TRBV12-5 CASGSGTVNEKLFF TGTGCTAGTGGCTCCGGGACAGTTAATGAAAAACTGTTTTTT
TRBJ2-7 . . TRBV7-9 CASTTAAYEQYF TGTGCCAGCACCACAGCGGCATACGAGCAGTACTTC
TRBJ1-1 many . TRBV6-5 CASITVPGEAFF TGTGCCAGCATTACAGTCCCGGGCGAAGCTTTCTTT
TRBJ2-7 many . TRBV29-1 CSVGGELYEQYF TGCAGCGTTGGAGGGGAACTCTACGAGCAGTACTTC
TRBJ2-1 many TRBD2 TRBV7-9 CASSSIAGEEFF TGTGCCAGCAGCTCTATAGCGGGAGAGGAGTTCTTC
TRBJ2-7 many . TRBV29-1 CSVGDTRGEQYF TGCAGCGTTGGGGACACCCGAGGAGAGCAGTACTTC
TRBJ1-5 many . TRBV20-1 CSAVGGINQPQHF TGCAGTGCCGTGGGGGGTATCAATCAGCCCCAGCATTTT
TRBJ2-1 many . TRBV9 CASSVGVVGVLNEQFF TGTGCCAGCAGCGTAGGGGTGGTTGGGGTTCTGAATGAGCAGTTCTTC
TRBJ1-1 many . TRBV29-1 CSVDGVIPKGGNTEAFF TGCAGCGTTGATGGGGTTATTCCTAAGGGGGGGAACACTGAAGCTTTCTTT
TRBJ2-1 many . TRBV6-6 CASSYPAEQFF TGTGCCAGCAGTTACCCCGCTGAGCAGTTCTTC
TRBJ2-1 many . TRBV20-1 CSARQAADYNEQFF TGCAGTGCTAGGCAGGCAGCTGACTACAATGAGCAGTTCTTC
TRBJ2-2 many . TRBV7-9 CASSPDRTNTGELFF TGTGCCAGCAGCCCCGACAGGACGAACACCGGGGAGCTGTTTTTT
TRBJ2-5 . TRBD2 TRBV3-1 CACSPRLLAGGQETQYF TGTGCCTGCTCCCCGAGACTACTAGCGGGGGGCCAAGAGACCCAGTACTTC
TRBJ2-4 many TRBD1 TRBV11-2 CASSLVGTGSVAKNIQYF TGTGCCAGCAGCTTAGTAGGGACAGGGTCCGTAGCCAAAAACATTCAGTACTTC
TRBJ2-7 many . TRBV7-9 CASSSSTGTASYEQYF TGTGCCAGCAGCTCTTCCACCGGGACGGCCTCCTACGAGCAGTACTTC
TRBJ1-2 many . TRBV20-1 CSAPVGGSRGRGQASYGYTF TGCAGTGCTCCCGTTGGAGGGAGTAGAGGGAGGGGTCAGGCGAGCTATGGCTACACCTTC
TRBJ1-1 many . TRBV29-1 CSVEPPERNTEAFF TGCAGCGTTGAGCCCCCGGAGAGGAACACTGAAGCTTTCTTT
TRBJ2-1 many . TRBV11-3 CASSLGAVGGRQFF TGTGCCAGCAGCTTAGGGGCCGTGGGTGGCCGGCAGTTCTTC
TRBJ1-5 many . TRBV20-1 CSARVLDSGDQPQHF TGCAGTGCTAGGGTCCTGGACAGTGGAGATCAGCCCCAGCATTTT
TRBJ2-5 many . TRBV2 CASSEAREETQYF TGTGCCAGCAGTGAAGCCCGGGAAGAGACCCAGTACTTC